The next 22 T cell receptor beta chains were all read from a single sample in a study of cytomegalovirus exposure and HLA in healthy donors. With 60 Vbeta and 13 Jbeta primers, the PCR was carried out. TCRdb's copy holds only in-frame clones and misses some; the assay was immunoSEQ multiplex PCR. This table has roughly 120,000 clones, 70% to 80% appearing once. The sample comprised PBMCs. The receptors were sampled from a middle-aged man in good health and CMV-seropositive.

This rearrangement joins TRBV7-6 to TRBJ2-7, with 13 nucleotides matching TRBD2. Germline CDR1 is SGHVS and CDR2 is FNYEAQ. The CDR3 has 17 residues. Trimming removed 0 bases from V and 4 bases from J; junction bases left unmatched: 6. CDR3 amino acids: CASSLAPGLAGLYEQYF. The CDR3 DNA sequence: TGTGCCAGCAGCTTAGCCCCGGGACTAGCGGGGCTTTACGAGCAGTACTTC.

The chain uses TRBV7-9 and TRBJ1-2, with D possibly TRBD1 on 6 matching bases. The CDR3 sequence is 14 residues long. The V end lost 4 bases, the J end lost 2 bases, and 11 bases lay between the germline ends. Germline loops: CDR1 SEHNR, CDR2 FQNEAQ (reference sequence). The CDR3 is CASSYQQGNYGYTF. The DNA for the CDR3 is TGTGCCAGCAGCTACCAACAGGGAAACTATGGCTACACCTTC. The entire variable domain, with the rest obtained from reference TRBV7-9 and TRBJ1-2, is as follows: DTGVSQNPRHKITKRGQNVTFRCDPISEHNRLYWYRQTLGQGPEFLTYFQNEAQLEKSRLLSDRFSAERPKGSFSTLEIQRTEQGDSAMYLCASSYQQGNYGYTFGSGTRLTVV.

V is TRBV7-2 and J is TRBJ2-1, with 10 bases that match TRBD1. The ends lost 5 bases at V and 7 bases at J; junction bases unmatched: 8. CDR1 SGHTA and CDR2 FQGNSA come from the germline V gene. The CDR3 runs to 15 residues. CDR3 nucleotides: TGTGCCAGCAGCCGCGGACAGGGGGGAATTAATGAGCAGTTCTTC. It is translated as CASSRGQGGINEQFF. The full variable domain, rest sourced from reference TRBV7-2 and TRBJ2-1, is GAGVSQSPSNKVTEKGKDVELRCDPISGHTALYWYRQSLGQGLEFLIYFQGNSAPDKSGLPSDRFSAERTGGSVSTLTIQRTQQEDSAVYLCASSRGQGGINEQFFGPGTRLTVL.

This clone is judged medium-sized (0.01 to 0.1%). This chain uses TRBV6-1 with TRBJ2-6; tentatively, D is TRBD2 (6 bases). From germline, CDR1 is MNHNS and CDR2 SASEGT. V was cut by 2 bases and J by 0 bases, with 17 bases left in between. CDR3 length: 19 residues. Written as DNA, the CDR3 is TGTGCCAGCAGTGAAAGGAACAGGAGGGTCTCCTCTGGGGCCAACGTCCTGACTTTC. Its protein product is CASSERNRRVSSGANVLTF.

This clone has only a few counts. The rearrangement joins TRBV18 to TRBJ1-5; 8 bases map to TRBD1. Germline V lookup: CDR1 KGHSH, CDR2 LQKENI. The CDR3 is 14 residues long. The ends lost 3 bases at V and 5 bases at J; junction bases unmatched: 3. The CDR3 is CASSPGQGYQPQHF. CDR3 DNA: TGTGCCAGCTCACCCGGACAGGGCTATCAGCCCCAGCATTTT.

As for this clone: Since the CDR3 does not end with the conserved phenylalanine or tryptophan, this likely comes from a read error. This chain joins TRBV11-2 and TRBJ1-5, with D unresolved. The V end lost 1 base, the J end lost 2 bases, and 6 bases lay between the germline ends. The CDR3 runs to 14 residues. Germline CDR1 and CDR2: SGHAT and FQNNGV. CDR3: CASSLGRGNQPQHL. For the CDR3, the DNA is TGTGCCAGCAGCTTAGGAAGGGGCAATCAGCCCCAGCATCTT.

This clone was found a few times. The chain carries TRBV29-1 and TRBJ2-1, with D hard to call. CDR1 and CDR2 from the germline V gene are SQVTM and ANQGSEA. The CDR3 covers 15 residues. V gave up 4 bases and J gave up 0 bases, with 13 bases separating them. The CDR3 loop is CSVGSAQDSYNEQFF. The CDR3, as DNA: TGCAGCGTTGGTTCAGCCCAGGACTCCTACAATGAGCAGTTCTTC.

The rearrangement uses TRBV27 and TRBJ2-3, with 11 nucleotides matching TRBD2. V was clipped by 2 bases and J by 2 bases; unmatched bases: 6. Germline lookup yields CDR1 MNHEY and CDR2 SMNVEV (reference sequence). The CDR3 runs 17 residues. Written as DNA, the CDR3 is TGTGCCAGCAGTTTAGATCTAGCGGGAGGCCCCACAGATACGCAGTATTTT. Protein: CASSLDLAGGPTDTQYF.

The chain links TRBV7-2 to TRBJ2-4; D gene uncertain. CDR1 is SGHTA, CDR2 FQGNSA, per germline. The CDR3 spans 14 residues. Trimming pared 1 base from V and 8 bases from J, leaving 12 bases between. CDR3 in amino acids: CASSLGPPADIQYF. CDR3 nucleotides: TGTGCCAGCAGCTTAGGGCCGCCCGCGGACATTCAGTACTTC.

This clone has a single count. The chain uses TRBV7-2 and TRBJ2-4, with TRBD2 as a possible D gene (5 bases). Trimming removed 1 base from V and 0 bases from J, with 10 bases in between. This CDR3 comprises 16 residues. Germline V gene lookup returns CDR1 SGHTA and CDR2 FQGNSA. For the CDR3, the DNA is TGTGCCAGCAGCTTAGTTGGGGAGCCAGCCAAAAACATTCAGTACTTC. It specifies CASSLVGEPAKNIQYF.

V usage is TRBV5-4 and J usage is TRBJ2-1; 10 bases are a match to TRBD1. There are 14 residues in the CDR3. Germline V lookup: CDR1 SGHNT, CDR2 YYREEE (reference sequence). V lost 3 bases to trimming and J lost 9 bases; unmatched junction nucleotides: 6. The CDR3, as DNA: TGTGCCAGCAGCTCGAGACAGGGGGCCGGTGAGCAGTTCTTC. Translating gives CASSSRQGAGEQFF.

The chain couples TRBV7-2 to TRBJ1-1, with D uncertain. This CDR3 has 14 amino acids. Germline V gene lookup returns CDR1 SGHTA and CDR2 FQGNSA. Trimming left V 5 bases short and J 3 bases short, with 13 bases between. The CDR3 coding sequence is TGTGCCAGCAGCCAACCTGGGCAGGACACTGAAGCTTTCTTT. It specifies CASSQPGQDTEAFF.

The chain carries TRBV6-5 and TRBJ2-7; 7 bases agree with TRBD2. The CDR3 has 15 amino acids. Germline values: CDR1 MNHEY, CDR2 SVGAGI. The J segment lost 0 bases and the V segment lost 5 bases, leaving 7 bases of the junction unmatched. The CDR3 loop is CASSASGTASYEQYF. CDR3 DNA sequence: TGTGCCAGCAGTGCTAGCGGAACAGCCTCCTACGAGCAGTACTTC.

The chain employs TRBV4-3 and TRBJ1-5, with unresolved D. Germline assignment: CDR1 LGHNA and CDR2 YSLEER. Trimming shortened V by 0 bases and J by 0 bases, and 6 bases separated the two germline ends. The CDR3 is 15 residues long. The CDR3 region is CASSQDRNSNQPQHF. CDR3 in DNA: TGCGCCAGCAGCCAAGACAGGAATAGCAATCAGCCCCAGCATTTT.

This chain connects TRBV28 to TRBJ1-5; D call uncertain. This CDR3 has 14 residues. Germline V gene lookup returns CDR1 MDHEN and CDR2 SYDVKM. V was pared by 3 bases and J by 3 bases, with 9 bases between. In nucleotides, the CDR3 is TGTGCCAGCAGTTTTCGGACTTACAATCAGCCCCAGCATTTT. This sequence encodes CASSFRTYNQPQHF.

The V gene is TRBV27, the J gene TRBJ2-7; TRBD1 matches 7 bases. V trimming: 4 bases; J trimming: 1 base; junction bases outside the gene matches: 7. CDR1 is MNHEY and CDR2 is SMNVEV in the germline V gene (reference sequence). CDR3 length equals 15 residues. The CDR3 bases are TGTGCCAGCAGTTCCCGACAGGGCCTATCCTACGAGCAGTACTTC. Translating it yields CASSSRQGLSYEQYF.

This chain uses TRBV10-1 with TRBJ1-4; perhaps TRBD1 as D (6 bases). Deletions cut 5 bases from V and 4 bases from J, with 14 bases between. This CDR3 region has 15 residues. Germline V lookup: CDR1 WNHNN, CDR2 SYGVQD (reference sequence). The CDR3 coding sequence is TGCGCCAGCAGTCCGGGGACACCTGATAATGAAAAACTGTTTTTT. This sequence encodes CASSPGTPDNEKLFF.

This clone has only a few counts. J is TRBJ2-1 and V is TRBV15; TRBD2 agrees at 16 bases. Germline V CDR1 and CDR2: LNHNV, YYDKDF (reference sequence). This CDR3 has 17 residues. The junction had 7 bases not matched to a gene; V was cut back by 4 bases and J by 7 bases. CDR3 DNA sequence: TGTGCCACCAGCAAGGGGACTAGCGGGGGGGCGATGAATGAGCAGTTCTTC. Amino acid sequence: CATSKGTSGGAMNEQFF.

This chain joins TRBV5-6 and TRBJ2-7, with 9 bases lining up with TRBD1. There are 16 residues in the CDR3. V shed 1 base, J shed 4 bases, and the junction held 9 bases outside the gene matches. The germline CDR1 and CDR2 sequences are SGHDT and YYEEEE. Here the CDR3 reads CASSLSDTGGVYEQYF. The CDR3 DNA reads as TGTGCCAGCAGCTTGTCCGACACAGGGGGCGTATACGAGCAGTACTTC.

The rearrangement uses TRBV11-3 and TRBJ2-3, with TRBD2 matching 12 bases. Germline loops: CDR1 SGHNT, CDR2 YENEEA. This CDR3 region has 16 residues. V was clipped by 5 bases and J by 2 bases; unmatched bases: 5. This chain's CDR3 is CASSMRLAGVTDTQYF. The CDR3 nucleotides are TGTGCCAGCAGCATGAGACTAGCGGGAGTCACAGATACGCAGTATTTT. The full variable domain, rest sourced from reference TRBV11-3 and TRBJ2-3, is EAGVVQSPRYKIIEKKQPVAFWCNPISGHNTLYWYLQNLGQGPELLIRYENEEAVDDSQLPKDRFSAERLKGVDSTLKIQPAELGDSAVYLCASSMRLAGVTDTQYFGPGTRLTVL.

CDR3 DNA sequence: TGCGCCAGCAGTCAGCGTAGGGGAAACACAGATACGCAGTATTTT. Residues: CASSQRRGNTDTQYF. V gene TRBV23-1 combines with J gene TRBJ2-3; D is possibly TRBD1 (5 bases). TRBV23-1 is an ORF for which the function is uncertain. CDR3 length: 15 residues. The V end lost 3 bases, the J end lost 2 bases, and 12 bases lay between the germline ends.

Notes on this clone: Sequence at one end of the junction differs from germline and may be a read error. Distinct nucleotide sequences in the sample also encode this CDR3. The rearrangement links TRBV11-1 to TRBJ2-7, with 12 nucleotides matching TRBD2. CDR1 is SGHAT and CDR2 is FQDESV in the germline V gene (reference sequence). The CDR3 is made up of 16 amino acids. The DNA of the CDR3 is TGCGCCAGCAGCTTAGGACTAGCGGGACGCTCCTACGAGCAGTACTTC. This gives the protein CASSLGLAGRSYEQYF.